These T cell receptor beta chains were read from a single sample in a study of T cells in localized non-small cell lung cancer. Clones were read by immunoSEQ multiplex PCR, and TCRdb kept only the in-frame ones, dropping some. The data contain about 2,100 clones, roughly 26% of them singletons. The input for sequencing was normal lung tissue next to the tumor, taken before any cancer treatment. These receptors all come from a woman aged 40 to 75 with stage I lung adenocarcinoma. The CDR3 runs from the conserved cysteine through the conserved F or W. D genes are given only for firm matches. Rows may omit the clone size; those that give it use once, few, many or a size class.

J gene | clone size | D gene | V gene | CDR3 DNA | CDR3 protein
TRBJ1-5 | few | - | TRBV6-8 | TGTGCCAGCATCGATGGAGCTGGGAAGCCCCAGCATTTT | CASIDGAGKPQHF
TRBJ1-5 | - | - | TRBV10-2 | TGCGCCAGCAGTGTAGGCAGCTTTCGGGTTAGCAATCAGCCCCAGCATTTT | CASSVGSFRVSNQPQHF
TRBJ2-2 | - | TRBD1 | TRBV11-3 | TGTGCCAGCAGAAATGGACAGGGGAAGATTTTTTCCGGGGAGCTGTTTTTT | CASRNGQGKIFSGELFF
TRBJ2-7 | - | - | TRBV25-1 | TGTGCCAGCACCTCCCAGGTTTCGGACGAGCAGTACTTC | CASTSQVSDEQYF
TRBJ1-1 | few | - | TRBV18 | TGTGCCAGCTCAAGGGACATCCAGAACACTGAAGCTTTCTTT | CASSRDIQNTEAFF
TRBJ2-7 | - | TRBD1 | TRBV28 | TGTGCCAGCAGCTCGGGACAGTCCTACGAGCAGTACTTC | CASSSGQSYEQYF
TRBJ2-5 | large | - | TRBV11-3 | TGTGCCAGCAGCGGAGGGGACAGCCCTTTTGCCCAGTACTTC | CASSGGDSPFAQYF
TRBJ2-7 | few | TRBD1 | TRBV9 | TGTGCCAGCAGCCAGACAGGGATGGGCTACGAGCAGTACTTC | CASSQTGMGYEQYF
TRBJ1-1 | - | - | TRBV19 | TGTGCCAGTAGTATGGGGGCTTGGAACACTGAAGCTTTCTTT | CASSMGAWNTEAFF
TRBJ2-3 | few | - | TRBV12-5 | TGTGCCACCTCAAGGGTTACTAGCACAGATACGCAGTATTTT | CATSRVTSTDTQYF
TRBJ2-1 | - | - | TRBV19 | TGTGCCAGTAGAGCCGGGACGGCGGGCTACAATGAGCAGTTCTTC | CASRAGTAGYNEQFF
TRBJ1-6 | - | - | TRBV19 | TGTGCCAGTAAACGGGATAGCTCCTATAATTCACCCCTCCACTTT | CASKRDSSYNSPLHF
TRBJ2-7 | - | - | TRBV18 | TGTGCCAGCTCACCACCAGGGACCTACGAGCAGTACTTC | CASSPPGTYEQYF
TRBJ2-1 | - | - | TRBV11-3 | TGTGCCAGCAGCTTAGTTTCTTTAGTAATGGGGCGTCGGGCGGGTGAGCAGTTCTTC | CASSLVSLVMGRRAGEQFF
TRBJ2-7 | medium-sized | TRBD2 | TRBV9 | TGTGCCAGCAGTGAGATTAGCGGGGATACCTACGAGCAGTACTTC | CASSEISGDTYEQYF
TRBJ1-5 | - | - | TRBV30 | TGTGCCTGGAGTGGTCAGGGCAATCAGCCCCAGCATTTT | CAWSGQGNQPQHF
TRBJ2-1 | - | - | TRBV10-2 | TGCGCCAGCAGGGATCAGCGGGACAACAAGTTCTTC | CASRDQRDNKFF
TRBJ1-4 | few | - | TRBV19 | TGTGCCAGTAGTCCCGCTCGGTTGGGTAATGAAAAACTGTTTTTT | CASSPARLGNEKLFF
TRBJ1-2 | once | - | TRBV15 | TGTGCCACCAGCAGTCGCATTCCACAGTTTAACTATGGCTACACCTTC | CATSSRIPQFNYGYTF
TRBJ1-1 | few | - | TRBV9 | TGTGCCAGCAGTGAAGTAGGGGACACTGAAGCTTTCTTT | CASSEVGDTEAFF
TRBJ1-4 | few | - | TRBV1 | TGCGCCAGCAGCCAAGCGAACAGGGGATTTAATGAAAAACTGTTTTTT | CASSQANRGFNEKLFF
TRBJ1-5 | - | - | TRBV19 | TGTGCCAGTCACGTTACAGGGTCCCATCAGCCCCAGCATTTT | CASHVTGSHQPQHF
TRBJ1-2 | - | - | TRBV6-8 | TGTGCCAGCAGTGGTGGCGCGACAGGTATGGGCGGCTACACCTTC | CASSGGATGMGGYTF
TRBJ1-2 | - | TRBD1 | TRBV14 | TGTGCCAGCAGCCTAGACAGGGATGGCTACACCTTC | CASSLDRDGYTF
TRBJ1-5 | - | - | TRBV10-2 | TGCGCCAGCAGAGGCGGGACCCTGGGGAATCAGCCCCAGCATTTT | CASRGGTLGNQPQHF
TRBJ1-1 | - | - | TRBV12-5 | TGTGCCAGCCGCCTTGGGGTGTCTCGCACTGAAGCTTTCTTT | CASRLGVSRTEAFF
TRBJ2-2 | - | - | TRBV9 | TGTGCCAGCAGTGAAGCCCCTAGGACAGCGAACACCGGGGAGCTGTTTTTT | CASSEAPRTANTGELFF
TRBJ2-3 | - | TRBD1 | TRBV12-5 | TGTGCCAGCACCCGATACCGGGACAGGGGAACAGATACGCAGTATTTT | CASTRYRDRGTDTQYF
TRBJ2-1 | few | TRBD2 | TRBV9 | TGTGCCAGCAGCGTACTTAGCGGGACCTACAATGAGCAGTTCTTC | CASSVLSGTYNEQFF